The entry below describes one TCR beta chain. Its antigen is not known. This record belongs to a study of cytomegalovirus exposure and HLA in healthy donors. 60 Vbeta and 13 Jbeta primers were used in PCR. Repertoires were generated with immunoSEQ multiplex PCR, while TCRdb's copy carries only in-frame clones and drops some. The data hold 85,000 to 100,000 clones, with roughly 86% observed a single time. The CDR3 has 17 amino acids. With 2 bases clipped from V and 3 bases from J, the junction kept 9 bases outside the gene matches. CDR1 is MGHDK, CDR2 SYGVNS, per germline. Study observations and caveats: The likely explanation for a cluster of highly shared sequence variants was sequencing artifact. According to the study, roughly 160 TCR beta chains were cytomegalovirus-associated. In vitro assays verified that three CMV-associated chains recognized CMV antigens specifically.

The TCR was taken from a woman aged 18-30 years in good health and CMV-seropositive. What was sequenced was PBMCs. The V and J genes are TRBV25-1 and TRBJ2-5; 10 nucleotides agree with TRBD2. The CDR3 DNA reads TGTGCCAGCAGTGAACCGGGAGGACTAGCGGCAAAAGAGACCCAGTACTTC. Its translation is CASSEPGGLAAKETQYF.